This T cell receptor (beta chain) is from a study of T cell responses to AZD1222 COVID-19 vaccine. Findings and limits, study-wide: Among the donors, most were white British and more were female, and clonal diversity was possibly underestimated. Vaccination with two AZD1222 doses was followed by a rise in Spike-specific TCR breadth and depth. Reportedly, close to half of spike-specific TCRs are directed against unmutated variant regions.

The germline V and J ends were trimmed by 6 bases and 6 bases, with 20 bases remaining between them. CDR1 and CDR2 from the germline V gene are GTSNPN and SVGIG (reference sequence). The CDR3 has 14 amino acids. In the case of this clone: Its antigen is as yet unknown.

Second doses that came at about 4 or about 12 weeks were put together. Clones were sequenced by immunoSEQ multiplex PCR, and TCRdb holds only the in-frame ones, with some missing. The sample consists of 85,000 to 95,000 clones, about 91% of them appearing once. This TCR was recovered from an adult who received the AZD1222 COVID-19 vaccine. Source: peripheral blood, taken 28 days after the second AZD1222 dose. This chain links TRBV30 with TRBJ1-1, with a weak D call TRBD1 (5 bases). The CDR3 here is CACVEEDLGPEAFF. The DNA of the CDR3 is TGTGCCTGCGTAGAGGAAGATCTGGGGCCTGAAGCTTTCTTT.